Shown below are 13 T cell receptor beta chains from a single sample sequenced in a study of CD8+CD57+ T cells in acquired aplastic anemia. CDR3 and TCR beta VDJ profiling relied on genomic DNA as the template. From the reads, TCRdb called clonotypes with MiXCR, one entry per CDR3 protein. The sample yields just over 200,000 distinct CDR3 sequences, approximately 65% seen once. Patients chosen for sequencing had shown CD8+CD57+ cell expansion by flow cytometry. The sample consisted of sorted CD4+, CD8+, or CD8+CD57+ T cells (not recorded which) from PBMCs. Receptors originate from a human donor with aplastic anemia.

The chain recombines TRBV15 with TRBJ1-1; TRBD1 might be the D (5 bases). The V end lost 3 bases, the J end lost 4 bases, and 12 bases lay between the germline ends. The CDR3 has 14 amino acids. CDR1 is LNHNV and CDR2 is YYDKDF in the germline V gene (reference sequence). CDR3 sequence: CATSSLDGGTEAFF. Written as DNA, the CDR3 is TGTGCCACCAGCAGTTTAGACGGGGGCACTGAAGCTTTCTTT.

This clonotype was observed many times. The rearrangement uses TRBV19 and TRBJ2-3; D might be TRBD1 (5 bases). V was pared by 4 bases and J by 0 bases, with 8 bases between. The V gene's germline CDR1 is LNHDA and CDR2 SQIVND (reference sequence). The CDR3 loop spans 14 amino acids. CDR3 amino acids: CASSSQGSTDTQYF. The CDR3 bases are TGTGCCAGTAGTAGCCAGGGCAGCACAGATACGCAGTATTTT.

The rearrangement uses TRBV7-2 and TRBJ2-1; 13 bases align to TRBD2. After removal of 5 bases from V and 6 bases from J, the junction contained 1 base not matched to a gene. Looked up from germline, CDR1 is SGHTA and CDR2 is FQGNSA. The length of the CDR3 is 14 residues. The CDR3 sequence: CASSRTSGGNEQFF. Here the CDR3 DNA reads TGTGCCAGCAGCCGGACTAGCGGGGGCAATGAGCAGTTCTTC.

This chain joins TRBV20-1 and TRBJ1-2; tentatively, D is TRBD1 (6 bases). Germline V gene sequence: CDR1 DFQATT, CDR2 SNEGSKA (reference sequence). Trimming left V 4 bases short and J 6 bases short, with 15 bases between. The CDR3 extends over 13 amino acids. The CDR3: CSANPRGLDGYTF. DNA of the CDR3: TGCAGTGCTAATCCCAGGGGTTTGGATGGCTACACCTTC.

The rearrangement joins TRBV9 to TRBJ2-1; D is possibly TRBD1 (5 bases). This CDR3 is 14 amino acids long. Trimming pared 0 bases from V and 7 bases from J, leaving 11 bases between. CDR1 is SGDLS, CDR2 YYNGEE, per germline. DNA for the CDR3: TGTGCCAGCAGCGTAGGGACATCAAGAAATGAGCAGTTCTTC. Its translation is CASSVGTSRNEQFF.

The chain joins TRBV24-1 to TRBJ2-5; 8 bases line up with TRBD1. The CDR3 extends over 16 amino acids. Germline assignment: CDR1 KGHDR and CDR2 SFDVKD. Trimming removed 5 bases from V and 3 bases from J; junction bases left unmatched: 10. The CDR3: CATSGMSNRGKETQYF. The CDR3 DNA is TGTGCCACCAGTGGGATGTCAAACAGGGGGAAAGAGACCCAGTACTTC.

V is TRBV6-5 and J is TRBJ2-3; maybe TRBD2 (5 bases). V was trimmed by 4 bases and J by 9 bases, leaving 11 bases between them. The germline V gene has CDR1 MNHEY and CDR2 SVGAGI. This CDR3 spans 12 amino acids. CDR3 sequence: CASSLAGMTQYF. The CDR3 bases are TGTGCCAGCAGTTTGGCGGGTATGACGCAGTATTTT.

V gene TRBV19 combines with J gene TRBJ1-2; D is possibly TRBD1 (5 bases). Germline-derived CDR1 and CDR2 are LNHDA and SQIVND (reference sequence). With 0 bases removed from V and 4 bases from J, the gap between germline ends came to 15 bases. This CDR3 spans 16 amino acids. As DNA, the CDR3 is TGTGCCAGTAGTATAGATCTAGGCGGGGCGAGCTATGGCTACACCTTC. It specifies CASSIDLGGASYGYTF.

CDR3 DNA: TGCAGTGCTACCGAAGCGCGGCCGGGCGGAGGCTACACCTTC. It is translated as CSATEARPGGGYTF. This rearrangement joins TRBV20-1 to TRBJ1-2; D is uncertain. The CDR3 totals 14 residues. CDR1 DFQATT and CDR2 SNEGSKA come from the germline V gene (reference sequence). V lost 4 bases and J lost 8, with 20 bases in between.

This clonotype has just a few counts. The chain couples TRBV15 to TRBJ2-7, with TRBD1 as a possible D gene (5 bases). The CDR3 is 17 residues long. Trimming took 0 bases from V and 2 from J, leaving 17 bases between them. Germline CDR1 reads LNHNV; CDR2 reads YYDKDF (reference sequence). DNA of the CDR3: TGTGCCACCAGCAGAGATCACTCCGCAGGGCTGACCTACGAGCAGTACTTC. This encodes CATSRDHSAGLTYEQYF. Complete variable domain (other parts from reference TRBV15 and TRBJ2-7): DAMVIQNPRYQVTQFGKPVTLSCSQTLNHNVMYWYQQKSSQAPKLLFHYYDKDFNNEADTPDNFQSRRPNTSFCFLDIRSPGLGDTAMYLCATSRDHSAGLTYEQYFGPGTRLTVT.

CDR3 DNA sequence: TGTGCCAGCAGCTTACTGACAGGGAACTCCTACGAGCAGTACTTC. The encoded protein is CASSLLTGNSYEQYF. V and J are TRBV7-9 and TRBJ2-7; 7 bases match TRBD1. The ends lost 2 bases at V and 0 bases at J; junction bases unmatched: 4. Germline assignment: CDR1 SEHNR and CDR2 FQNEAQ (reference sequence). This CDR3 comprises 15 residues.

The rearrangement uses TRBV2 and TRBJ2-1; the match to TRBD2 covers 11 bases. V lost 8 bases and J lost 2; bases outside the gene matches: 8. This CDR3 has 16 residues. CDR1 and CDR2 from the germline V gene are SNHLY and FYNNEI. CDR3 DNA sequence: TGTGCCAGCGGCAGTAGCGGGGGGGTCCCCTACAATGAGCAGTTCTTC. As protein: CASGSSGGVPYNEQFF.

This clonotype has at least ten counts. This chain uses TRBV6-5 with TRBJ2-3, with 7 positions matching TRBD1. The V segment lost 2 bases and the J segment 2 bases; nucleotides outside the gene matches: 7. There are 16 residues in the CDR3. Germline CDR1 and CDR2: MNHEY and SVGAGI. In DNA, the CDR3 is TGTGCCAGCAGTTACGGGTTGGGGACAGACACAGATACGCAGTATTTT. Its protein is CASSYGLGTDTDTQYF.